These 30 T cell receptor beta chains came from one sample sequenced in a study of T cell responses to AZD1222 COVID-19 vaccine (dated by TCRdb to the early 2020s). Receptor amplification or capture employed the immunoSEQ multiplex PCR assay. The table was pulled from immuneACCESS by TCRdb, which kept in-frame rearrangements only. Such tables lose some clones; where checked, under half of the loss comes from unresolved V genes, and the rest has no known cause. Present in this sample are 95,000 to 150,000 clones, around 91% of which were seen just once. Of the sample, 1.7% is held by the ten largest clones. Reading the label with the study, this specimen's time point is: baseline before first vaccination. Sequences were derived from peripheral blood, sampled on day 0 of AZD1222 vaccination. The receptors were gathered from an adult in good health.

The rearrangement links TRBV12-3 or TRBV12-4 to TRBJ1-1, with a tentative D call TRBD1 (5 bases). The germline V and J ends were trimmed by 3 bases and 11 bases, with 16 bases remaining between them. This CDR3 contains 13 residues. The CDR3 sequence: CASSLERRTWAFF. CDR3 nucleotides: TGTGCCAGCAGTTTGGAGCGGCGGACATGGGCTTTCTTT.

The genes are TRBV11-2 and TRBJ2-3; tentative D call: TRBD1 (5 bases). CDR3 length: 14 amino acids. Per germline, CDR1 SGHAT and CDR2 FQNNGV. Trimming pared 5 bases from V and 6 bases from J, leaving 15 bases between. The CDR3 nucleotides are TGTGCCAGCAGCCCAGGGTTGGTTCGGGATACGCAGTATTTT. Translated, it gives CASSPGLVRDTQYF.

The chain is built from TRBV7-3 and TRBJ2-3, with a possible D match to TRBD1 (5 bases). The CDR3 runs 13 residues. V was cut by 5 bases and J by 7 bases, with 13 bases left in between. CDR1 and CDR2 from the germline V gene are SGHTA and FQGTGA. The CDR3 DNA reads TGTGCCAGCAGCGAAGATCAGGGTAATACGCAGTATTTT. The encoded protein is CASSEDQGNTQYF. The entire variable domain, with the rest obtained from reference TRBV7-3 and TRBJ2-3, is as follows: GAGVSQTPSNKVTEKGKYVELRCDPISGHTALYWYRQSLGQGPEFLIYFQGTGAADDSGLPNDRFFAVRPEGSVSTLKIQRTERGDSAVYLCASSEDQGNTQYFGPGTRLTVL.

This chain connects TRBV3-1 (or the pseudogene TRBV3-2) to TRBJ2-7; 7 nucleotides agree with TRBD2. Germline CDR1 reads LGHDT; CDR2 reads YNNKEL (reference sequence). With V trimmed by 4 bases and J by 4 bases, 4 bases remained unmatched. This CDR3 spans 13 amino acids. This CDR3 reads CASSPGLGYEQYV. DNA of the CDR3: TGTGCCAGCAGCCCTGGACTAGGGTACGAGCAGTACGTC.

V and J are TRBV15 and TRBJ2-5, with no clear D. Trimming removed 0 bases at V and 7 bases at J, with 6 bases between. The length of the CDR3 is 12 residues. Germline V CDR1 and CDR2: LNHNV, YYDKDF (reference sequence). CDR3 nucleotides: TGTGCCACCAGCAGAGATGCAACGACCCAGTACTTC. This gives the protein CATSRDATTQYF.

The genes are TRBV12-5 and TRBJ1-4, with D possibly being TRBD1 (6 bases). The CDR3 is 15 residues long. Germline lookup yields CDR1 LGHNT and CDR2 FRNRAP. V was pared by 5 bases and J by 4 bases, with 14 bases between. The CDR3 coding sequence is TGTGCTAGTGGTCGGGGGACAAGCCGTAATGAAAAACTGTTTTTT. This codes for CASGRGTSRNEKLFF.

The chain combines TRBV5-1 with TRBJ1-1; D is ambiguous. Germline assignment: CDR1 SGHRS and CDR2 YFSETQ. With 5 bases removed from V and 2 bases from J, the gap between germline ends came to 7 bases. The CDR3 has 12 residues. CDR3 in amino acids: CASREPNTEAFF. The CDR3 nucleotides read TGCGCCAGCAGGGAACCTAACACTGAAGCTTTCTTT. Full variable domain (outside the CDR3, taken from reference TRBV5-1 and TRBJ1-1): KAGVTQTPRYLIKTRGQQVTLSCSPISGHRSVSWYQQTPGQGLQFLFEYFSETQRNKGNFPGRFSGRQFSNSRSEMNVSTLELGDSALYLCASREPNTEAFFGQGTRLTVV.

This rearrangement joins TRBV5-4 to TRBJ1-1; D gene ambiguous. Germline CDR1 SGHNT, CDR2 YYREEE (reference sequence). V was pared by 0 bases and J by 0 bases, with 12 bases between. The CDR3 has 16 residues. The chain's CDR3 is CASSLGSPDLNTEAFF. CDR3 nucleotides: TGTGCCAGCAGCTTGGGAAGCCCAGACCTGAACACTGAAGCTTTCTTT.

The chain uses TRBV30 and TRBJ1-2; D may be TRBD1 (5 bases). The CDR3 spans 15 residues. Trimming cost V 3 bases and J 4 bases, with 18 bases left between them. The germline V gene has CDR1 GTSNPN and CDR2 SVGIG (reference sequence). The CDR3 sequence is CAWSPRGRGGYGYTF. In DNA form, the CDR3 reads TGTGCCTGGAGCCCCCGCGGGCGGGGCGGCTATGGCTACACCTTC.

The chain joins TRBV11-1 to TRBJ1-1; no definite D call. This CDR3 has 13 residues. Germline V gene lookup returns CDR1 SGHAT and CDR2 FQDESV (reference sequence). V lost 4 bases to trimming and J lost 3 bases, with 9 bases between them. CDR3 sequence reads: CASSYVGYTEAFF. The CDR3 DNA follows: TGTGCCAGCAGCTACGTGGGGTACACTGAAGCTTTCTTT.

This clone has just one count. The chain uses TRBV21-1 and TRBJ2-7; TRBD1 is the table's D call and was not checked against the DNA. TRBV21-1 is termed a pseudogene. The CDR3 loop spans 13 amino acids. The CDR3 protein is CARVQGRPLEQYV. Written as DNA, the CDR3 is TGTGCCAGGGTTCAGGGGCGGCCCTTGGAGCAGTACGTC.

The CDR3 bases are TGTGCCAGCAGCTTAGGAGTTGGGAGCTCTGGGGCCAACGTCCTGACTTTC. It translates to CASSLGVGSSGANVLTF. The chain joins TRBV7-9 to TRBJ2-6, with D possibly being TRBD2 (5 bases). Germline V gives CDR1 SEHNR, CDR2 FQNEAQ (reference sequence). The CDR3 runs to 17 residues. V shed 1 base and J shed 0 bases, with 10 bases lying between them.

The chain links TRBV18 to TRBJ1-1; D may be TRBD1 (5 bases). The V gene lost 3 bases and the J gene lost 4 bases, with 15 bases spanning the gap. CDR3 length: 15 residues. Germline assignment: CDR1 KGHSH and CDR2 LQKENI. Here the CDR3 reads CASSPRPGEGTEAFF. CDR3 in DNA: TGTGCCAGCTCACCCAGGCCGGGGGAGGGCACTGAAGCTTTCTTT. The full variable domain, in which reference TRBV18 and TRBJ1-1 provide the parts outside the CDR3, is NAGVMQNPRHLVRRRGQEARLRCSPMKGHSHVYWYRQLPEEGLKFMVYLQKENIIDESGMPKERFSAEFPKEGPSILRIQQVVRGDSAAYFCASSPRPGEGTEAFFGQGTRLTVV.

The V call is TRBV19, the J call TRBJ2-1, with 7 bases aligning to TRBD2. V dropped 4 bases and J dropped 10; count of bases not matched to a gene: 13. CDR3 size: 15 residues. The germline CDR1 and CDR2 sequences are LNHDA and SQIVND (reference sequence). This CDR3 reads CASSTPGLVRDEQFF. Here the CDR3 DNA reads TGTGCCAGTAGTACCCCCGGACTAGTTAGGGACGAGCAGTTCTTC.

This clone has only one observation. This sequence joins TRBV9 and TRBJ2-7, with a tentative D call TRBD1 (6 bases). V shed 4 bases and J shed 5 bases, with 16 bases lying between them. The CDR3 has 14 amino acids. Germline CDR1 SGDLS, CDR2 YYNGEE. The CDR3 sequence is CASSLQGPKDEQYF. CDR3 nucleotide sequence: TGTGCCAGCAGCCTCCAGGGGCCAAAGGACGAGCAGTACTTC.

The chain carries TRBV5-1 and TRBJ1-4, with a tentative D call TRBD1 (5 bases). With 7 bases removed from V and 1 base from J, the gap between germline ends came to 8 bases. CDR1 is SGHRS, CDR2 YFSETQ, per germline. CDR3 length: 13 residues. The CDR3 region has the DNA TGCGCCAGCGGCACAGGAACTAATGAAAAACTGTTTTTT. Amino acids: CASGTGTNEKLFF.

The V call is TRBV5-6, the J call TRBJ2-1, with D perhaps matching TRBD2 (6 bases). There are 12 residues in the CDR3. The V and J ends lost 6 bases and 7 bases respectively, with 11 bases between them. The germline V gene has CDR1 SGHDT and CDR2 YYEEEE. Written as DNA, the CDR3 is TGTGCCAGCATAGGAGGGTTGAATGAGCAGTTCTTC. Its protein is CASIGGLNEQFF.

This chain joins TRBV11-2 and TRBJ1-2; a weak D match, TRBD1 (6 bases). The germline V and J ends were trimmed by 4 bases and 6 bases, with 21 bases remaining between them. Per the germline V gene, CDR1 is SGHAT and CDR2 is FQNNGV. The CDR3 runs to 16 residues. CDR3 residues: CASSSSPNRDKNGYTF. The CDR3 DNA sequence: TGTGCCAGCAGCTCCTCACCAAACAGGGATAAGAATGGCTACACCTTC. Looking up the rest from reference TRBV11-2 and TRBJ1-2 gives the full variable domain: EAGVAQSPRYKIIEKRQSVAFWCNPISGHATLYWYQQILGQGPKLLIQFQNNGVVDDSQLPKDRFSAERLKGVDSTLKIQPAKLEDSAVYLCASSSSPNRDKNGYTFGSGTRLTVV.

The rearrangement joins TRBV5-4 to TRBJ2-2; D remains ambiguous. The V gene's germline CDR1 is SGHNT and CDR2 YYREEE (reference sequence). This CDR3 spans 16 amino acids. V lost 4 bases to trimming and J lost 2 bases, with 15 bases between them. Written as DNA, the CDR3 is TGTGCCAGCAGCCCCCTTCCAGTACTTAACACCGGGGAGCTGTTTTTT. This gives the protein CASSPLPVLNTGELFF. Using reference TRBV5-4 and TRBJ2-2 for the parts outside the CDR3, the full variable domain is ETGVTQSPTHLIKTRGQQVTLRCSSQSGHNTVSWYQQALGQGPQFIFQYYREEENGRGNFPPRFSGLQFPNYSSELNVNALELDDSALYLCASSPLPVLNTGELFFGEGSRLTVL.

The V call is TRBV5-1, the J call TRBJ2-7, with D perhaps TRBD2 (6 bases). V lost 4 bases and J lost 5, with 13 bases in between. Germline V gene data show CDR1 as SGHRS and CDR2 as YFSETQ. The CDR3 length is 13 residues. The CDR3 DNA reads TGCGCCAGCAGCCGGGGGTTTGGGGACGAGCAGTACTTC. Protein product: CASSRGFGDEQYF.

The chain couples TRBV19 to TRBJ1-3; D ambiguous. The CDR3 covers 14 residues. Germline V lookup: CDR1 LNHDA, CDR2 SQIVND (reference sequence). Trimming removed 4 bases at V and 0 bases at J, with 7 bases between. The CDR3 reads CASSTPSSGNTIYF. The CDR3 DNA reads as TGTGCCAGTAGTACCCCAAGCTCTGGAAACACCATATATTTT. Combining the CDR3 with reference TRBV19 and TRBJ1-3 gives the whole variable domain DGGITQSPKYLFRKEGQNVTLSCEQNLNHDAMYWYRQDPGQGLRLIYYSQIVNDFQKGDIAEGYSVSREKKESFPLTVTSAQKNPTAFYLCASSTPSSGNTIYFGEGSWLTVV.

The rearrangement uses TRBV10-3 and TRBJ1-1, with D possibly being TRBD1 (5 bases). Germline V gene data show CDR1 as ENHRY and CDR2 as SYGVKD. The CDR3 extends over 15 amino acids. V lost 2 bases, J lost 7 bases, and 17 bases lay in between. CDR3 residues: CAISEGVGGRGEAFF. The CDR3 region has the DNA TGTGCCATCAGTGAGGGTGTGGGGGGACGGGGTGAAGCTTTCTTT.

The V gene is TRBV6-2 or TRBV6-3, the J gene TRBJ2-1; a possible D gene is TRBD2 (6 bases). CDR1 and CDR2 (germline): MNHEY, SVGEGT. The CDR3 contains 14 residues. The V end was cut by 7 bases, the J end by 7 bases, with 17 bases between. The DNA for the CDR3 is TGTGCCAGCACCCCGGGGACTGCACGTAATGAGCAGTTCTTC. Translated, it gives CASTPGTARNEQFF.

This chain joins TRBV5-6 and TRBJ2-1; the match to TRBD2 covers 9 bases. The germline CDR1 and CDR2 sequences are SGHDT and YYEEEE. Trimming took 3 bases from V and 7 from J; bases not matched to a gene: 5. The CDR3 has 14 amino acids. The CDR3 reads CASSWGTSLNEQFF. DNA of the CDR3: TGTGCCAGCAGCTGGGGGACTAGCCTAAATGAGCAGTTCTTC.

V gene TRBV24-1 combines with J gene TRBJ1-5; D gene uncertain. Trimming left V 2 bases short and J 0 bases short, with 13 bases between. Germline CDR1 KGHDR, CDR2 SFDVKD. This CDR3 has 17 residues. In nucleotides, the CDR3 is TGTGCCACCAGTGATTCGGCAGAGAAGAATAGCAATCAGCCCCAGCATTTT. Its translation: CATSDSAEKNSNQPQHF.

This chain uses TRBV7-3 with TRBJ2-3, with D possibly matching TRBD2 (6 bases). The CDR3 spans 14 residues. CDR1 and CDR2 from the germline V gene are SGHTA and FQGTGA. The V gene lost 4 bases and the J gene lost 6 bases, with 14 bases spanning the gap. CDR3 in amino acids: CASSSRPRGDTQYF. The DNA of the CDR3 is TGTGCCAGCAGCTCCCGCCCCCGGGGGGATACGCAGTATTTT.

This chain links TRBV28 with TRBJ2-7; 10 bases fit TRBD1. This CDR3 region has 15 residues. J was trimmed by 0 bases and V by 7 bases; bases with no gene match: 6. Germline CDR1 is MDHEN and CDR2 is SYDVKM. The CDR3 DNA reads as TGTGCCAGCACCCTGGGACAGGGGAGCTCCTACGAGCAGTACTTC. Translation gives CASTLGQGSSYEQYF.

V is TRBV6-1 and J is TRBJ1-1; unclear D gene. V shed 3 bases and J shed 4 bases, with 18 bases lying between them. The CDR3 contains 16 residues. Germline V gene sequence: CDR1 MNHNS, CDR2 SASEGT. The CDR3 here is CASSDWRLGGGTEAFF. As DNA, the CDR3 is TGTGCCAGCAGTGATTGGCGCCTTGGCGGTGGCACTGAAGCTTTCTTT.

The chain recombines TRBV20-1 with TRBJ1-2; D call uncertain. The length of the CDR3 is 11 residues. V was pared by 6 bases and J by 6 bases, with 11 bases between. The germline gives CDR1 DFQATT, CDR2 SNEGSKA (reference sequence). The CDR3 sequence: CSAKQGDGYTF. CDR3 sequence (DNA): TGCAGTGCCAAACAAGGAGATGGCTACACCTTC.

The genes are TRBV9 and TRBJ2-7; TRBD2 matches 11 bases. V gave up 0 bases and J gave up 0 bases; unmatched junction bases: 8. CDR1 SGDLS and CDR2 YYNGEE come from the germline V gene. The CDR3 loop spans 18 amino acids. This chain's CDR3 is CASSVGVTSGTSSYEQYF. The CDR3 nucleotides read TGTGCCAGCAGCGTAGGGGTGACTAGCGGGACAAGCTCCTACGAGCAGTACTTC.